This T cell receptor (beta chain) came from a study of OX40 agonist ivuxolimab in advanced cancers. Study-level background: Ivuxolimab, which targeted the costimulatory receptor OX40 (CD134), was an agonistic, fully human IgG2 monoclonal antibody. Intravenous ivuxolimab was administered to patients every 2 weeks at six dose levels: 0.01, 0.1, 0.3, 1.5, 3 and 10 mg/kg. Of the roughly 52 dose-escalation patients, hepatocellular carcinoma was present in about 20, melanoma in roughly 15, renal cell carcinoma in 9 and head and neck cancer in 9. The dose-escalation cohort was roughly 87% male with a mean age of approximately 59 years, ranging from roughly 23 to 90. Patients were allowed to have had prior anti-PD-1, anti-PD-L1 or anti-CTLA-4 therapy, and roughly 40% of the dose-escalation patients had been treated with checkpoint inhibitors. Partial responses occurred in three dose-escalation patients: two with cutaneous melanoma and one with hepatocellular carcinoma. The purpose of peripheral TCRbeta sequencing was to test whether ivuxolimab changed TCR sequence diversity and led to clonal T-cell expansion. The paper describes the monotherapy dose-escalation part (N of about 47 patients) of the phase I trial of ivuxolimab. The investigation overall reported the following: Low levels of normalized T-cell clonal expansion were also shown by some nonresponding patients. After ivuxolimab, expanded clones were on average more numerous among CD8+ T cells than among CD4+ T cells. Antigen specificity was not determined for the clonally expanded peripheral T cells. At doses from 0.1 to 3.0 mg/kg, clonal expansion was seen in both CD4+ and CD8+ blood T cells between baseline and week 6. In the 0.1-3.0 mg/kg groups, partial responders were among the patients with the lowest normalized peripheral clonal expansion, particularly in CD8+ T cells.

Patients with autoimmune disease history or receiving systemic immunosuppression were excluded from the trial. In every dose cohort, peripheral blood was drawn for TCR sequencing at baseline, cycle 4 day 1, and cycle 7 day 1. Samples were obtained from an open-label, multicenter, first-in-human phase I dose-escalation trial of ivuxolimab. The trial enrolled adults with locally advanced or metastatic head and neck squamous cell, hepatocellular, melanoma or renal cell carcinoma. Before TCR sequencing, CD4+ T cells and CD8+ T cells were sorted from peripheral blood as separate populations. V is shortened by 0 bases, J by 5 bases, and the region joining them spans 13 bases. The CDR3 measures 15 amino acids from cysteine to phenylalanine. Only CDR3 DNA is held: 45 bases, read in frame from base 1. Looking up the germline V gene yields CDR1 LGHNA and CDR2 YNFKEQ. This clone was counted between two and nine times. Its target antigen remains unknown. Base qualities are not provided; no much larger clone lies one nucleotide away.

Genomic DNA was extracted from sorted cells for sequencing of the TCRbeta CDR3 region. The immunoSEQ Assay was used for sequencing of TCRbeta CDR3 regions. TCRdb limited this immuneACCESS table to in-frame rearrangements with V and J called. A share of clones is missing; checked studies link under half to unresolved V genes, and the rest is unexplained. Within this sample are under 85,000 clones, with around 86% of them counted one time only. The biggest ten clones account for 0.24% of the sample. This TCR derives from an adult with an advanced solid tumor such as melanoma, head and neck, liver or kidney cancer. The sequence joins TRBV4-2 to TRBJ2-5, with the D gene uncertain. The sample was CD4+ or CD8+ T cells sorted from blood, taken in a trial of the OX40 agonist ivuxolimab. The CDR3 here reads CASSQESRSLETQYF. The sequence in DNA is TGTGCCAGCAGCCAAGAATCGAGGAGCCTGGAGACCCAGTACTTC.